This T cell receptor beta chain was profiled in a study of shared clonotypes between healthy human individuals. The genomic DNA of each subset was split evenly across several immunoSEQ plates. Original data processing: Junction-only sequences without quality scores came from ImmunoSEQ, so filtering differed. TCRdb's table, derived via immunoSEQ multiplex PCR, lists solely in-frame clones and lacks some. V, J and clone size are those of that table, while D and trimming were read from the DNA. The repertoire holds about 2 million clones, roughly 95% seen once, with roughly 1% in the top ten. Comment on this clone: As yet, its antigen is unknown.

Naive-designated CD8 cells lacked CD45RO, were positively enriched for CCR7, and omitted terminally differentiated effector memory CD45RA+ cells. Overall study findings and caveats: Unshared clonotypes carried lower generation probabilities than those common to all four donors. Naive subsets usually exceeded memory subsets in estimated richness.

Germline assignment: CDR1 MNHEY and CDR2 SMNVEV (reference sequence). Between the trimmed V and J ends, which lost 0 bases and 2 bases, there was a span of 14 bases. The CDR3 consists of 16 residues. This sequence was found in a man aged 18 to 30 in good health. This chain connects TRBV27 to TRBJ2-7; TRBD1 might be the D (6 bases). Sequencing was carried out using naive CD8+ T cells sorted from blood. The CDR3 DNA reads TGTGCCAGCAGTTTATCTGGGGGCGAGGTTCCCTACGAGCAGTACTTC. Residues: CASSLSGGEVPYEQYF.